Listed below are T cell receptor beta chains from one sample, sequenced in a study of shared T cell receptors in the human thymus. Some clones are missing from TCRdb's copy, which holds only in-frame ones; the method was immunoSEQ multiplex PCR. Found here are more than 300,000 clones, over 90% of them singletons; the top ten hold around 0.018%. The sample consisted of thymocytes. Receptor source: a human donor. Both conserved end residues are part of each CDR3.

j_call: TRBJ2-1; v_call: TRBV7-9; cdr3_aa: CASSLGGPNPHEQFF
j_call: TRBJ1-2; v_call: TRBV7-8; cdr3_aa: CASSLGGLGCAF
j_call: TRBJ2-3; v_call: TRBV7-6; cdr3_aa: CASSPTRGSTDTQYF
j_call: TRBJ2-5; v_call: TRBV6-5; cdr3_aa: CASSLGLAGRETQYF
j_call: TRBJ2-1; v_call: TRBV19; cdr3_aa: CASSTAHGSGTTYNEQFF
j_call: TRBJ2-2; v_call: TRBV9; cdr3_aa: CASSPLGRRRGKETGELFF
j_call: TRBJ2-7; v_call: TRBV19; cdr3_aa: CASSLGKNYEQYF
j_call: TRBJ2-3; v_call: TRBV4-2; cdr3_aa: CASSQEVERVGQGTDTQYF
j_call: TRBJ2-7; v_call: TRBV28; cdr3_aa: CASSLPDRGVTYEQYF
j_call: -; v_call: TRBV28; cdr3_aa: CASSSDPTSGRAASYEQYF
j_call: TRBJ1-4; v_call: TRBV11-2; cdr3_aa: CASSLVLNEKLFF
j_call: TRBJ2-7; v_call: TRBV19; cdr3_aa: CASIGQGGTYEQYF
j_call: TRBJ2-3; v_call: TRBV6-5; cdr3_aa: CASSSFHGEGADTQYF
j_call: TRBJ2-7; v_call: TRBV27; cdr3_aa: CASSIQGGGYEQYF
j_call: TRBJ1-4; v_call: TRBV27; cdr3_aa: CASSLGLGTTNEKLFF
j_call: TRBJ1-5; v_call: TRBV2; cdr3_aa: CASSPRTGALSNQPQHF
j_call: TRBJ1-3; v_call: TRBV5-1; cdr3_aa: CASSLGGGLGGNTIYF
j_call: TRBJ2-7; v_call: TRBV9; cdr3_aa: CASTGLTDRFAYEQYF
j_call: TRBJ2-1; v_call: TRBV5-1; cdr3_aa: CASSIPGTGVNEQFF
j_call: TRBJ2-1; v_call: TRBV27; cdr3_aa: CASTKGGGSYNEQFF
j_call: TRBJ1-4; v_call: TRBV28; cdr3_aa: CASSGGQYTDEKLFF